The 20 T cell receptor beta chains below come from one sample, sequenced in a study of Graves' ophthalmopathy and Graves' hyperthyroidism. The authors amplified TCR beta CDR3 regions, and they did so from RNA transcripts for repertoire sequencing. First-round RT-PCR relied on HTBI primers, and a second-round multiplex PCR came next. TCRdb processed the multiplex PCR reads anew with MiXCR; each CDR3 protein has one entry. The data hold about 410,000 distinct CDR3 sequences, with around 16% observed a single time. The specimen sequenced was peripheral blood. The source of these receptors is a woman under 30 with Graves' ophthalmopathy.

This clonotype was detected ten times or more. The chain combines TRBV6-1 with TRBJ2-5; D possibly corresponds to TRBD2 (6 bases). CDR1 MNHNS and CDR2 SASEGT come from the germline V gene. CDR3 length equals 17 residues. The V end was cut by 7 bases, the J end by 1 base, with 22 bases between. The CDR3 is CASTKLEGGLAQETQYF. CDR3 sequence (DNA): TGTGCCAGCACTAAACTGGAGGGAGGACTGGCCCAAGAGACCCAGTACTTC.

This clonotype was counted ten times or more. The chain employs TRBV30 and TRBJ2-5; D is unclear. V was clipped by 4 bases and J by 4 bases, with 13 bases between them. The CDR3 consists of 13 residues. Germline V CDR1 and CDR2: GTSNPN, SVGIG (reference sequence). CDR3 in DNA: TGTGCCTGGAAACCTAAGGGTCGAGAGACCCAGTACTTC. Protein product: CAWKPKGRETQYF.

The rearrangement links TRBV6-5 to TRBJ1-2; the D gene is possibly TRBD1 (6 bases). Between the trimmed V and J ends, which lost 2 bases and 6 bases, there was a span of 19 bases. The CDR3 is 16 residues long. Germline loops: CDR1 MNHEY, CDR2 SVGAGI. CDR3 in DNA: TGTGCCAGCAGTTACAGGACAGTTAGAGAAAACGATGGCTACACCTTC. The encoded protein is CASSYRTVRENDGYTF.

This clonotype is a singleton in its sample. The V call is TRBV12-3 or TRBV12-4, the J call TRBJ1-3; weak D call: TRBD1 (6 bases). The CDR3 covers 16 residues. V lost 6 bases, J lost 0 bases, and 15 bases lay in between. The CDR3 DNA reads TGTGCCAGCAGGAATGGACAGACGACCTCTGGAAACACCATATATTTT. Its translation is CASRNGQTTSGNTIYF.

J is TRBJ1-1 and V is TRBV29-1; no clear D gene. The germline gives CDR1 SQVTM, CDR2 ANQGSEA. The CDR3 is made up of 11 amino acids. Trimming pared 7 bases from V and 1 base from J, leaving 7 bases between. The CDR3 loop reads CSGDKNTEAFF. The CDR3 bases are TGCAGCGGAGACAAGAACACTGAAGCTTTCTTT. Based on the CDR3 plus reference TRBV29-1 and TRBJ1-1, the full variable domain is SAVISQKPSRDICQRGTSLTIQCQVDSQVTMMFWYRQQPGQSLTLIATANQGSEATYESGFVIDKFPISRPNLTFSTLTVSNMSPEDSSIYLCSGDKNTEAFFGQGTRLTVV.

This clonotype was counted many times. This CDR3 is CASSYSDSSGELFF. CDR3 DNA: TGTGCCAGCAGTTACTCGGACTCCTCCGGGGAGCTGTTTTTT. The gene calls are TRBV6-2 or TRBV6-3 and TRBJ2-2; D perhaps matches TRBD2 (5 bases). The CDR3 runs 14 residues. Germline V gene data show CDR1 as MNHEY and CDR2 as SVGEGT. Trimming left V 0 bases short and J 6 bases short, with 8 bases between.

This clonotype was seen ten or more times. The J gene is TRBJ2-7, the V gene TRBV11-2, with a possible D match to TRBD2 (7 bases). This CDR3 is built from 15 residues. Germline V gene lookup returns CDR1 SGHAT and CDR2 FQNNGV. The V gene lost 0 bases and the J gene lost 0 bases, with 9 bases spanning the gap. CDR3 sequence reads: CASSLERGPSYEQYF. CDR3 DNA sequence: TGTGCCAGCAGCTTAGAGCGGGGGCCCTCCTACGAGCAGTACTTC.

The chain employs TRBV7-2 and TRBJ1-6; no firm D call. This CDR3 is 14 amino acids long. Per the germline V gene, CDR1 is SGHTA and CDR2 is FQGNSA. Trimming cost V 5 bases and J 2 bases, with 7 bases left between them. The CDR3: CASSVNPYNSPLHF. Written as DNA, the CDR3 is TGTGCCAGCAGCGTTAATCCCTATAATTCACCCCTCCACTTT.

This clonotype has ten or more counts. The chain combines TRBV20-1 with TRBJ2-5; D may correspond to TRBD1 or TRBD2 (5 bases each). Germline CDR1 DFQATT, CDR2 SNEGSKA (reference sequence). V lost 0 bases and J lost 5, with 13 bases in between. This CDR3 has 14 amino acids. The chain's CDR3 is CSARDLRELETQYF. The CDR3 nucleotides read TGCAGTGCTAGAGATCTCAGGGAGTTGGAGACCCAGTACTTC.

CDR3 coding DNA: TGTGCCAGCAGTGTTGGGGACCTTTACGAGCAGTACTTC. Translated, it gives CASSVGDLYEQYF. This chain connects TRBV6-1 to TRBJ2-7; D possibly uses TRBD1 or TRBD2 (5 bases each). Between the trimmed V and J ends, which lost 4 bases and 4 bases, there was a span of 11 bases. This CDR3 comprises 13 residues. The germline CDR1 and CDR2 sequences are MNHNS and SASEGT.

This rearrangement joins TRBV7-3 to TRBJ2-2; D ambiguous. Trimming stripped 6 bases from V and 5 bases from J, with 10 bases between. The CDR3 runs to 13 residues. Germline CDR1 is SGHTA and CDR2 is FQGTGA. The CDR3 coding sequence is TGTGCCAGCAGGTTCTCGGGTACCGGGGAGCTGTTTTTT. As protein: CASRFSGTGELFF.

J is TRBJ1-1 and V is TRBV30; D is unresolved. Per germline, CDR1 GTSNPN and CDR2 SVGIG (reference sequence). V was cut by 0 bases and J by 4 bases, with 12 bases left in between. The CDR3 is made up of 14 amino acids. The CDR3 loop reads CAWSVGVVGTEAFF. DNA for the CDR3: TGTGCCTGGAGTGTTGGGGTAGTGGGCACTGAAGCTTTCTTT.

At least ten counts were recorded for this clonotype. This chain links TRBV5-1 with TRBJ1-6; tentative D call: TRBD1 (6 bases). Between the trimmed V and J ends, which lost 3 bases and 8 bases, there was a span of 12 bases. The CDR3 totals 14 residues. CDR1 is SGHRS, CDR2 YFSETQ, per germline. In DNA, the CDR3 is TGCGCCAGCAGCTCCGGGACATTAGATTCACCCCTCCACTTT. It translates to CASSSGTLDSPLHF.

This clonotype was seen at least ten times. This chain links TRBV7-8 with TRBJ2-7; D may match TRBD1 or TRBD2 (7 bases each). Looked up from germline, CDR1 is SGHVS and CDR2 is FQNEAQ. The V and J ends lost 5 bases and 1 base respectively, with 12 bases between them. The CDR3 loop spans 14 amino acids. CDR3 sequence: CASSPRGGSYEQYF. For the CDR3, the DNA is TGTGCCAGCAGCCCCAGGGGGGGGTCCTACGAGCAGTACTTC.

There are many counts of this clonotype. The gene calls are TRBV15 and TRBJ2-5; TRBD2 matches 9 bases. The CDR3 is 15 residues long. Trimming took 2 bases from V and 5 from J; bases not matched to a gene: 6. Germline V lookup: CDR1 LNHNV, CDR2 YYDKDF (reference sequence). CDR3 sequence reads: CATSRTGTSPETQYF. The DNA of the CDR3 is TGTGCCACCAGCAGAACCGGGACTAGCCCGGAGACCCAGTACTTC.

This clonotype was seen at least ten times. The V call is TRBV20-1, the J call TRBJ1-6, with D maybe TRBD1 (5 bases). Trimming pared 5 bases from V and 7 bases from J, leaving 18 bases between. Germline loops: CDR1 DFQATT, CDR2 SNEGSKA (reference sequence). The CDR3 runs to 15 residues. CDR3 in DNA: TGCAGTGCTCCCACTCGGACATCGGGGAATTCACCCCTCCACTTT. It encodes CSAPTRTSGNSPLHF.

This clonotype was counted at least ten times. CDR3 residues: CASSLGQGRPQHF. For the CDR3, the DNA is TGTGCCAGCAGTTTGGGACAGGGGAGGCCCCAGCATTTT. The V call is TRBV12-3 or TRBV12-4, the J call TRBJ1-5, with 10 bases fitting TRBD1. Trimming removed 3 bases from V and 9 bases from J; junction bases left unmatched: 2. The CDR3 covers 13 residues.

The chain recombines TRBV6-5 with TRBJ2-7; a weak D match, TRBD2 (6 bases). V was shortened by 2 bases and J by 1 base, with 12 bases between the two germline ends. CDR1 and CDR2 (germline): MNHEY, SVGAGI. CDR3 size: 15 residues. The CDR3 reads CASSYGLGGSYEQYF. The CDR3 DNA is TGTGCCAGCAGTTACGGCTTGGGGGGTTCCTACGAGCAGTACTTC.

This clonotype was counted ten times or more. The chain uses TRBV27 and TRBJ2-7; perhaps D is TRBD1 or TRBD2 (5 bases each). The length of the CDR3 is 14 residues. Trimming cost V 6 bases and J 5 bases, with 17 bases left between them. The V gene's germline CDR1 is MNHEY and CDR2 SMNVEV (reference sequence). The DNA of the CDR3 is TGTGCCAGCAGACCAGCTGGGGGTGCCAACGAGCAGTACTTC. It is translated as CASRPAGGANEQYF.

This clonotype was observed many times. The V gene is TRBV28, the J gene TRBJ1-1; 11 bases map to TRBD1. The length of the CDR3 is 15 residues. Germline loops: CDR1 MDHEN, CDR2 SYDVKM. Germline trimming cut 4 bases from V and 2 bases from J; bases unmatched to any gene: 3. The CDR3 reads CASSWTGGGNTEAFF. The CDR3 region has the DNA TGTGCCAGCAGTTGGACAGGGGGCGGAAACACTGAAGCTTTCTTT.